Each of the 20 T cell receptor beta chains below was sequenced from the same sample in a study of neurological immune-mediated disorders. TCRdb re-called the 5' RACE reads with MiXCR, one entry per CDR3 protein. The table shows about 37,000 distinct CDR3 sequences, with 9.5% to 13% occurring only once. Sequenced: CD4+ T cells from blood. The receptor source for this set is a woman in her 30s with HTLV-1-associated myelopathy (HAM/TSP).

This clonotype showed up many times. The chain uses TRBV5-6 and TRBJ1-1, with 9 bases matching TRBD1. Losses at the gene ends were 2 bases for V and 1 base for J; bases not matched to a gene: 3. This CDR3 has 15 amino acids. CDR1 and CDR2 (germline): SGHDT, YYEEEE. Here the CDR3 DNA reads TGTGCCAGCAGCTTTGGGACAGGGAAGAACACTGAAGCTTTCTTT. This translates into CASSFGTGKNTEAFF.

This clonotype appeared many times. The V call is TRBV5-1, the J call TRBJ2-1; D is possibly TRBD1 or TRBD2 (6 bases each). CDR1 and CDR2 from the germline V gene are SGHRS and YFSETQ. V was clipped by 5 bases and J by 0 bases, with 9 bases between them. The CDR3 totals 14 residues. CDR3 in DNA: TGCGCCAGCAGTAGGGGGGACTCCTACAATGAGCAGTTCTTC. Encoded protein: CASSRGDSYNEQFF. Together with reference TRBV5-1 and TRBJ2-1, the CDR3 gives the full variable domain: KAGVTQTPRYLIKTRGQQVTLSCSPISGHRSVSWYQQTPGQGLQFLFEYFSETQRNKGNFPGRFSGRQFSNSRSEMNVSTLELGDSALYLCASSRGDSYNEQFFGPGTRLTVL.

This clonotype was seen ten or more times. The chain carries TRBV12-3 or TRBV12-4 and TRBJ1-4; no reliable D call. This CDR3 comprises 14 residues. Between the trimmed V and J ends, which lost 2 bases and 6 bases, there was a span of 10 bases. The CDR3 is CASSLRQMDEKLFF. CDR3 coding DNA: TGTGCCAGCAGTTTAAGACAAATGGATGAAAAACTGTTTTTT.

This clonotype showed up many times. V usage is TRBV15 and J usage is TRBJ2-7, with D perhaps TRBD1 or TRBD2 (6 bases each). Germline V lookup: CDR1 LNHNV, CDR2 YYDKDF (reference sequence). Trimming pared 0 bases from V and 3 bases from J, leaving 12 bases between. This CDR3 spans 15 amino acids. For the CDR3, the DNA is TGTGCCACCAGCAGAGATACGGGGGCTTTCTACGAGCAGTACTTC. It translates to CATSRDTGAFYEQYF.

This clonotype was seen repeatedly, ten times or more. V usage is TRBV6-1 and J usage is TRBJ1-1, with TRBD1 matching over 7 bases. The V segment lost 6 bases and the J segment 3 bases; nucleotides outside the gene matches: 4. Per the germline V gene, CDR1 is MNHNS and CDR2 is SASEGT. The CDR3 is made up of 13 amino acids. The CDR3 loop is CASRMGQYTEAFF. CDR3 in DNA: TGTGCCAGCAGGATGGGACAGTACACTGAAGCTTTCTTT.

Ten or more counts support this clonotype. CDR3 in amino acids: CSAMQQGAGGYTF. CDR3 nucleotide sequence: TGCAGTGCTATGCAACAGGGGGCAGGTGGCTACACCTTC. The chain carries TRBV20-1 and TRBJ1-2; 9 bases are a match to TRBD1. Germline V gives CDR1 DFQATT, CDR2 SNEGSKA (reference sequence). V shed 4 bases, J shed 7 bases, and the junction held 7 bases outside the gene matches. The CDR3 totals 13 residues.

This clonotype was seen many times. The chain carries TRBV5-1 and TRBJ1-2; D is possibly TRBD1 (6 bases). Trimming shortened V by 3 bases and J by 5 bases, and 14 bases separated the two germline ends. CDR3 length: 14 residues. The germline V gene has CDR1 SGHRS and CDR2 YFSETQ. CDR3 nucleotides: TGCGCCAGCAGCTCATCAGGGGAACTATATGGCTACACCTTC. Amino acid sequence: CASSSSGELYGYTF.

This clonotype was recorded many times. This rearrangement joins TRBV5-5 to TRBJ2-3; D gene unclear. The CDR3 loop spans 15 amino acids. V was cut by 5 bases and J by 2 bases, with 15 bases left in between. Germline assignment: CDR1 SGHKS and CDR2 YYEKEE (reference sequence). The CDR3 sequence: CASRNGPGNTDTQYF. The CDR3 nucleotides read TGTGCCAGCAGAAACGGACCGGGTAACACAGATACGCAGTATTTT.

This clonotype was seen repeatedly, ten times or more. This chain joins TRBV6-1 and TRBJ1-5; no definite D call. This CDR3 region has 17 residues. CDR1 is MNHNS and CDR2 is SASEGT in the germline V gene. Trimming removed 4 bases at V and 1 base at J, with 17 bases between. The CDR3 reads CASSVVYMKESNQPQHF. Here the CDR3 DNA reads TGTGCCAGCAGTGTGGTTTATATGAAGGAGAGCAATCAGCCCCAGCATTTT.

This clonotype was found many times. The chain uses TRBV7-9 and TRBJ1-1; TRBD1 is a possible D gene (5 bases). V lost 2 bases to trimming and J lost 5 bases, with 15 bases between them. Germline assignment: CDR1 SEHNR and CDR2 FQNEAQ (reference sequence). This CDR3 spans 15 amino acids. The CDR3 protein is CASSLSGAASTEAFF. As DNA, the CDR3 is TGTGCCAGCAGCTTATCTGGGGCAGCCTCTACTGAAGCTTTCTTT.

Ten or more counts support this clonotype. This rearrangement joins TRBV20-1 to TRBJ1-1; maybe TRBD1 (6 bases). Germline values: CDR1 DFQATT, CDR2 SNEGSKA (reference sequence). Trimming cost V 3 bases and J 1 base, with 42 bases left between them. The length of the CDR3 is 24 residues. The CDR3 spells CSARIPVISGRPGRIGTRNTEAFF. CDR3 DNA: TGCAGTGCTAGGATCCCTGTGATATCCGGCCGCCCGGGTCGAATTGGGACAAGGAACACTGAAGCTTTCTTT.

In this sample, this clonotype turned up many times. This chain uses TRBV20-1 with TRBJ1-6; a weak D match, TRBD1 (5 bases). Trimming removed 5 bases at V and 10 bases at J, with 12 bases between. The CDR3 is 12 amino acids. The V gene's germline CDR1 is DFQATT and CDR2 SNEGSKA (reference sequence). CDR3 amino acids: CSAGQGGSPLHF. The CDR3 region has the DNA TGCAGTGCTGGGCAGGGTGGGTCACCCCTCCACTTT.

This clonotype was recorded many times. V gene TRBV30 combines with J gene TRBJ1-4; D not resolved. V dropped 0 bases and J dropped 8 bases, with 7 bases sitting between them. The CDR3 totals 12 residues. Germline values: CDR1 GTSNPN, CDR2 SVGIG (reference sequence). The CDR3 sequence: CAWSVLGEKLFF. In nucleotides, the CDR3 is TGTGCCTGGAGTGTACTGGGGGAAAAACTGTTTTTT.

At least ten counts were recorded for this clonotype. This chain uses TRBV5-1 with TRBJ2-7, with TRBD1 identical over 7 bases. V lost 0 bases, J lost 1 base, and 1 base stayed unmatched. Germline CDR1 and CDR2: SGHRS and YFSETQ. The CDR3 has 14 amino acids. The CDR3 sequence is CASSLEGQSYEQYF. The CDR3 bases are TGCGCCAGCAGCTTGGAGGGACAGTCCTACGAGCAGTACTTC.

This clonotype was detected ten times or more. The J gene is TRBJ2-2, the V gene TRBV20-1; 8 bases map to TRBD2. The CDR3 runs 14 residues. The germline gives CDR1 DFQATT, CDR2 SNEGSKA (reference sequence). V was clipped by 6 bases and J by 2 bases; unmatched bases: 5. The CDR3: CSATAGANTGELFF. DNA of the CDR3: TGCAGTGCCACAGCGGGGGCTAACACCGGGGAGCTGTTTTTT.

This clonotype was seen at least ten times. The rearrangement joins TRBV20-1 to TRBJ2-7; the match to TRBD2 covers 11 bases. Germline V gene sequence: CDR1 DFQATT, CDR2 SNEGSKA (reference sequence). The CDR3 sequence is 15 residues long. V was clipped by 6 bases and J by 5 bases; unmatched bases: 12. CDR3: CSAIALAGGSHEQYF. CDR3 nucleotides: TGCAGTGCCATTGCCCTAGCGGGGGGTTCCCACGAGCAGTACTTC.

In this sample, this clonotype turned up many times. The chain is built from TRBV5-1 and TRBJ2-2, with TRBD2 identical over 15 bases. The CDR3 is 17 residues long. V shed 4 bases and J 6 bases; nucleotides not matched to a gene: 7. Germline CDR1 reads SGHRS; CDR2 reads YFSETQ. The CDR3 spells CASSRGLAGGFAGELFF. The CDR3, as DNA: TGCGCCAGCAGCAGGGGACTAGCGGGGGGATTTGCCGGGGAGCTGTTTTTT. Full variable domain (missing parts from reference TRBV5-1 and TRBJ2-2): KAGVTQTPRYLIKTRGQQVTLSCSPISGHRSVSWYQQTPGQGLQFLFEYFSETQRNKGNFPGRFSGRQFSNSRSEMNVSTLELGDSALYLCASSRGLAGGFAGELFFGEGSRLTVL.

This clonotype was counted at least ten times. The CDR3 sequence is CASSWGISPLHF. CDR3 nucleotide sequence: TGTGCCAGCAGCTGGGGAATTTCACCCCTCCACTTT. This chain uses TRBV7-9 with TRBJ1-6; no reliable D call. The CDR3 has 12 residues. Germline-derived CDR1 and CDR2 are SEHNR and FQNEAQ (reference sequence). Between the trimmed V and J ends, which lost 4 bases and 9 bases, there was a span of 7 bases.

The V call is TRBV5-1, the J call TRBJ1-2; 11 positions agree with TRBD1. Germline values: CDR1 SGHRS, CDR2 YFSETQ. Trimming cost V 4 bases and J 8 bases; bases outside gene matches: 4. The CDR3 has 13 residues. DNA of the CDR3: TGCGCCAGCAGCCCGGGACAGGGGGGAGGCTACACCTTC. As protein: CASSPGQGGGYTF.

This clonotype was seen many times. The chain uses TRBV10-3 and TRBJ1-5; TRBD1 matches 7 bases. Unmatched junction bases numbered 7, after V lost 5 bases and J lost 3 bases. Germline CDR1 is ENHRY and CDR2 is SYGVKD. This CDR3 has 15 residues. The CDR3 spells CAISPRTGANQPQHF. In nucleotides, the CDR3 is TGTGCCATCAGTCCCCGGACAGGCGCCAATCAGCCCCAGCATTTT.